What follows describes a single T cell receptor beta chain. Germline V gene data show CDR1 as MNHEY and CDR2 as SVGAGI. This CDR3 is built from 13 residues. The V end was cut by 0 bases, the J end by 3 bases, with 3 bases between. The sample belongs to a study of CD8 T cells in Susac syndrome. Random-hexamer reverse transcription was applied to about 0.45 to 1 ug RNA. A multiplex approach, immunoSEQ multiplex PCR, amplified TCR beta CDR3 across 54 Vbeta and 13 Jbeta. TCRdb called the immunoSEQ multiplex PCR reads again in MiXCR, with one record for every CDR3 protein. This sample yields roughly 140,000 distinct CDR3 sequences, of which 95% to 96% are seen a single time; approximately 0.15% belongs to the top ten.

V is TRBV6-5 and J is TRBJ1-5; D not certain. Input material: CD8+ T cells from PBMCs. This clonotype originated in a human donor with multiple sclerosis. The CDR3 region has the DNA TGTGCCAGCAGTTACTCGGTCAATCAGCCCCAGCATTTT. Its translation is CASSYSVNQPQHF.